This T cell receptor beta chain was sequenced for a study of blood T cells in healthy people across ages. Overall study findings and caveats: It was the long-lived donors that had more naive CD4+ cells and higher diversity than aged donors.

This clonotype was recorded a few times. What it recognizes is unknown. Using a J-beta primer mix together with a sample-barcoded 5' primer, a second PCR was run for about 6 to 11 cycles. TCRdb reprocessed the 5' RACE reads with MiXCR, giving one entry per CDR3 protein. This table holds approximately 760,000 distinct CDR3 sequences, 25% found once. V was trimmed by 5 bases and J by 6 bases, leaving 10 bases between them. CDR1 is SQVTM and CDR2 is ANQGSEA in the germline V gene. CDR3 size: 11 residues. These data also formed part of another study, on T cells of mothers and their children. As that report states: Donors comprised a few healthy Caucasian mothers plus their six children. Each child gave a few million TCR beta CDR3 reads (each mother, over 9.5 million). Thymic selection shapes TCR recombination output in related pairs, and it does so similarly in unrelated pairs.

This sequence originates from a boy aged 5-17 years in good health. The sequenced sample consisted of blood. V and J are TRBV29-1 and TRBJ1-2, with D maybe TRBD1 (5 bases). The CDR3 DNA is TGCAGCGTTCGAGAAGGGGATGGCTACACCTTC. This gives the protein CSVREGDGYTF.